Following are 15 T cell receptor beta chains from one sample sequenced in a study of blood T cell repertoires in COVID-19. This table comes from immunoSEQ multiplex PCR, and its TCRdb copy is limited to in-frame clones, with some not included. Seen here are fewer than 250,000 clones, approximately 86% observed once, and the top ten hold about 2.9%. The specimen was peripheral blood. The receptors shown here come from a man aged 55 to 70 with acute or convalescent COVID-19.

This clone was observed a single time. This rearrangement joins TRBV5-5 to TRBJ2-7, with a tentative D call TRBD2 (6 bases). Germline CDR1 is SGHKS and CDR2 is YYEKEE (reference sequence). V was trimmed by 3 bases and J by 0 bases, leaving 13 bases between them. CDR3 length: 15 residues. CDR3 nucleotide sequence: TGTGCCAGCAGCTCTCCGGGACTGAGCTCCTACGAGCAGTACTTC. The encoded protein is CASSSPGLSSYEQYF.

The chain employs TRBV6-2 or TRBV6-3 and TRBJ1-4; 8 bases fit TRBD1. The CDR3 spans 18 residues. With 0 bases clipped from V and 0 bases from J, the junction kept 6 bases outside the gene matches. Germline values: CDR1 MNHEY, CDR2 SVGEGT. The DNA for the CDR3 is TGTGCCAGCAGTTACTCGAAGGTCAGGGGGCCAACTAATGAAAAACTGTTTTTT. Translation gives CASSYSKVRGPTNEKLFF.

The rearrangement joins TRBV28 to TRBJ2-5, with 8 positions matching TRBD1. The CDR3 runs to 16 residues. Trimming at V came to 4 bases and at J to 3 bases, leaving 10 bases not matched to a gene. Germline assignment: CDR1 MDHEN and CDR2 SYDVKM. CDR3 coding DNA: TGTGCCAGCAGTTACCGACAGGGGACCACGGAAGAGACCCAGTACTTC. Amino acid sequence: CASSYRQGTTEETQYF.

This clone was observed a few times. The V call is TRBV7-9, the J call TRBJ1-3; D unclear. The V end was cut by 2 bases, the J end by 3 bases, with 2 bases between. Germline values: CDR1 SEHNR, CDR2 FQNEAQ (reference sequence). CDR3 size: 12 residues. The CDR3 loop reads CASSLHGNTIYF. The CDR3 DNA reads TGTGCCAGCAGCTTACATGGAAACACCATATATTTT.

The chain joins TRBV27 to TRBJ1-2; 8 bases align to TRBD1. The CDR3 extends over 14 amino acids. V trimming: 6 bases; J trimming: 2 bases; junction bases outside the gene matches: 5. The germline gives CDR1 MNHEY, CDR2 SMNVEV (reference sequence). CDR3 loop: CASRGTGGNYGYTF. In DNA, the CDR3 is TGTGCCAGCAGGGGGACAGGCGGGAACTATGGCTACACCTTC.

J is TRBJ2-5 and V is TRBV11-2; 15 bases are a match to TRBD2. V trimming: 5 bases; J trimming: 3 bases; junction bases outside the gene matches: 7. The CDR3 is 17 amino acids. The germline gives CDR1 SGHAT, CDR2 FQNNGV. CDR3 loop: CASSPRTSGGEKETQYF. The CDR3 DNA follows: TGTGCCAGCAGCCCGAGGACTAGCGGGGGGGAAAAAGAGACCCAGTACTTC.

The chain employs TRBV11-2 and TRBJ1-2; 9 bases line up with TRBD1. V trimming: 5 bases; J trimming: 5 bases; junction bases outside the gene matches: 6. The CDR3 spans 14 residues. The V gene's germline CDR1 is SGHAT and CDR2 FQNNGV. The CDR3 loop reads CASSAVQGAYGYTF. As DNA, the CDR3 is TGTGCCAGCAGCGCGGTACAGGGGGCTTATGGCTACACCTTC.

The rearrangement links TRBV7-2 to TRBJ2-7; D possibly corresponds to TRBD2 (7 bases). V lost 5 bases and J 2 bases, leaving 19 bases between the germline ends. CDR3 size: 16 residues. CDR1 is SGHTA and CDR2 is FQGNSA in the germline V gene. The CDR3 region has the DNA TGTGCCAGCAGCCAGGGAGGGCGGGGGCCCCCCTACGAGCAGTACTTC. Translated, it gives CASSQGGRGPPYEQYF.

CDR3 sequence (DNA): TGTGCCAGCAGCTTAGGGACAGGGGCGGGTGGCTACACCTTC. Its protein is CASSLGTGAGGYTF. The rearrangement joins TRBV7-3 to TRBJ1-2, with 10 bases matching TRBD1. V shed 2 bases and J 7 bases; nucleotides not matched to a gene: 4. CDR1 is SGHTA and CDR2 is FQGTGA in the germline V gene. This CDR3 has 14 residues.

The chain joins TRBV27 to TRBJ2-7, with 8 positions matching TRBD1. Trimming at V came to 4 bases and at J to 6 bases, leaving 5 bases not matched to a gene. This CDR3 comprises 13 residues. In germline, CDR1 is MNHEY, CDR2 SMNVEV (reference sequence). CDR3: CASSSRGRIEQYF. In DNA form, the CDR3 reads TGTGCCAGCAGTTCCAGGGGGCGAATCGAGCAGTACTTC.

This clone was found once. This chain uses TRBV9 with TRBJ2-5, with TRBD1 identical over 8 bases. The CDR3 sequence is 17 residues long. Germline V gene lookup returns CDR1 SGDLS and CDR2 YYNGEE. The V gene end was trimmed by 3 bases and the J gene end by 5 bases; junction bases not matched to a gene: 15. The CDR3 here is CASSARTGLFESETQYF. The CDR3 coding sequence is TGTGCCAGCAGCGCGAGGACAGGGCTATTTGAATCGGAGACCCAGTACTTC. Based on the CDR3 plus reference TRBV9 and TRBJ2-5, the full variable domain is DSGVTQTPKHLITATGQRVTLRCSPRSGDLSVYWYQQSLDQGLQFLIQYYNGEERAKGNILERFSAQQFPDLHSELNLSSLELGDSALYFCASSARTGLFESETQYFGPGTRLLVL.

V gene TRBV7-3 combines with J gene TRBJ2-5, with 8 nucleotides matching TRBD2. The CDR3 contains 15 residues. Germline V gene sequence: CDR1 SGHTA, CDR2 FQGTGA. V dropped 4 bases and J dropped 4; count of bases not matched to a gene: 8. The CDR3 here is CASSSSGGQAETQYF. The CDR3, as DNA: TGTGCCAGCAGCTCGTCGGGGGGGCAGGCAGAGACCCAGTACTTC. The whole variable domain, filled in from reference TRBV7-3 and TRBJ2-5, reads GAGVSQTPSNKVTEKGKYVELRCDPISGHTALYWYRQSLGQGPEFLIYFQGTGAADDSGLPNDRFFAVRPEGSVSTLKIQRTERGDSAVYLCASSSSGGQAETQYFGPGTRLLVL.

The gene calls are TRBV30 and TRBJ1-5; the D gene is possibly TRBD1 (5 bases). Looked up from germline, CDR1 is GTSNPN and CDR2 is SVGIG (reference sequence). This CDR3 contains 13 residues. Trimming removed 1 base from V and 3 bases from J, with 7 bases in between. CDR3 sequence (DNA): TGTGCCTGGAGTGAACAGGACAATCAGCCCCAGCATTTT. Protein sequence: CAWSEQDNQPQHF.

The V call is TRBV28, the J call TRBJ1-1, with D possibly TRBD1 on 6 matching bases. V lost 4 bases to trimming and J lost 1 base, with 13 bases between them. There are 15 residues in the CDR3. Germline V lookup: CDR1 MDHEN, CDR2 SYDVKM. The CDR3 sequence: CASSSPLGQNTEAFF. The DNA of the CDR3 is TGTGCCAGCAGTTCCCCCCTGGGACAGAACACTGAAGCTTTCTTT.

The chain carries TRBV9 and TRBJ2-3; the match to TRBD2 covers 9 bases. CDR1 and CDR2 (germline): SGDLS, YYNGEE. The V segment lost 4 bases and the J segment 4 bases; nucleotides outside the gene matches: 10. This CDR3 is 16 amino acids long. As DNA, the CDR3 is TGTGCCAGCAGCCAAGACTTGCGGGGGGGATCAGATACGCAGTATTTT. As protein: CASSQDLRGGSDTQYF.